The rows below give T cell receptor beta chains drawn from one sample of a study of blood T cell repertoires in COVID-19. Profiling relied on immunoSEQ multiplex PCR, and the TCRdb table lists in-frame clones only, not all of them. The sample holds 250,000 to 300,000 clones, approximately 83% seen once. Sequences were obtained from PBMCs or T cells enriched from blood (not recorded which). The source is a woman aged 45-65 years who had recovered from COVID-19. Each CDR3 is given without its conserved first and last residue. The order of the fields is V gene, D gene, J gene, CDR3 protein. The D gene is left open where the match is weak.

TRBV12-3/TRBV12-4,TRBD1,TRBJ1-1,ASSLGQGTEAF
TRBV25-1,-,TRBJ2-1,ASSELGSLPYNEQF
TRBV7-2,TRBD1,TRBJ1-1,ASSSDRGRPEAF
TRBV6-5,-,TRBJ1-1,ASSPGYTEAF
TRBV7-8,TRBD2,TRBJ2-1,ASSLQGLSLGNEQF
TRBV10-1,-,TRBJ1-2,ASSNSNYGYT
TRBV7-3,-,TRBJ2-1,ASSLQATRAEQF
TRBV7-2,TRBD2,TRBJ2-3,ASSLRLAGSTDTQY
TRBV19,TRBD1,TRBJ1-1,ASSFQGAPEAF
TRBV2,TRBD1,TRBJ2-2,ASVTDRGLRELF
TRBV21-1,-,TRBJ2-3,ASSKGGSGITDTQY
TRBV29-1,-,TRBJ2-7,SVYGGPVSYEQY
TRBV10-3,-,TRBJ2-6,AISGFSAGANVLT
TRBV5-4,TRBD2,TRBJ2-7,ASSLGLAGIYEQY
TRBV15,-,TRBJ2-7,ATSRDARGFYEQY
TRBV5-5,-,TRBJ2-2,ASSLIGANTGELF
TRBV28,-,TRBJ1-6,ASSLLPGDRNSPLH
TRBV19,-,TRBJ1-1,ASSMHSGTEAF
TRBV4-1,TRBD1,TRBJ2-7,ASSQDPGQGREQY
TRBV2,-,TRBJ2-5,ATNNRAETQY
TRBV9,-,TRBJ2-3,ASSEDFTDTQY
TRBV6-1,TRBD2,TRBJ2-7,ASSEPMGLAGGRGEQY
TRBV14,-,TRBJ1-6,ASSQGSGRYNSPLH
TRBV28,-,TRBJ1-2,ASSLGTNYGYT
TRBV2,TRBD2,TRBJ2-1,ASSDLAIGGGEQF
TRBV5-4,-,TRBJ1-1,ASSTGSPGGNTEAF
TRBV14,TRBD1,TRBJ1-1,ASSQYQGANTEAF
TRBV2,TRBD2,TRBJ2-5,ASSPDSGRLQETQY
TRBV11-1,-,TRBJ1-1,ASSLGWQGNTEAF
TRBV4-1,TRBD2,TRBJ2-7,ASKERDLSSYEQY
TRBV21-1,-,TRBJ2-1,ASHNERKASGNEQF
TRBV2,TRBD2,TRBJ2-1,ASIALAGGGAEQF
TRBV10-3,TRBD2,TRBJ2-5,AISDRASGSRETQY
TRBV18,TRBD2,TRBJ2-5,ASSKGTSGQETQY
TRBV5-1,-,TRBJ1-6,ASSLDRDSPLH
TRBV25-1,TRBD2,TRBJ2-3,ASRALAGSTDTQY
TRBV7-8,TRBD2,TRBJ2-7,ASSALWTSSYEQY
TRBV6-5,-,TRBJ1-5,ASSKRGGQDQPQH
TRBV4-2,TRBD1,TRBJ1-1,ASSQGDRGRGTEAF
TRBV7-8,TRBD1,TRBJ2-5,ASSRRDRGLGETQY
TRBV19,TRBD1,TRBJ1-5,ASSNEGQGARQPQH
TRBV5-1,-,TRBJ2-2,ASSGLTQGGGELF
TRBV18,TRBD1,TRBJ2-2,ASSETGGLYGIKLF
TRBV28,-,TRBJ2-1,ASSQTASFYYNEQF
TRBV11-2,TRBD2,TRBJ2-7,ASSFRRGGAEPSYEQY
TRBV7-8,TRBD2,TRBJ2-5,ASSFAGTMETQY
TRBV29-1,TRBD2,TRBJ2-2,SVGNSGKTGELF